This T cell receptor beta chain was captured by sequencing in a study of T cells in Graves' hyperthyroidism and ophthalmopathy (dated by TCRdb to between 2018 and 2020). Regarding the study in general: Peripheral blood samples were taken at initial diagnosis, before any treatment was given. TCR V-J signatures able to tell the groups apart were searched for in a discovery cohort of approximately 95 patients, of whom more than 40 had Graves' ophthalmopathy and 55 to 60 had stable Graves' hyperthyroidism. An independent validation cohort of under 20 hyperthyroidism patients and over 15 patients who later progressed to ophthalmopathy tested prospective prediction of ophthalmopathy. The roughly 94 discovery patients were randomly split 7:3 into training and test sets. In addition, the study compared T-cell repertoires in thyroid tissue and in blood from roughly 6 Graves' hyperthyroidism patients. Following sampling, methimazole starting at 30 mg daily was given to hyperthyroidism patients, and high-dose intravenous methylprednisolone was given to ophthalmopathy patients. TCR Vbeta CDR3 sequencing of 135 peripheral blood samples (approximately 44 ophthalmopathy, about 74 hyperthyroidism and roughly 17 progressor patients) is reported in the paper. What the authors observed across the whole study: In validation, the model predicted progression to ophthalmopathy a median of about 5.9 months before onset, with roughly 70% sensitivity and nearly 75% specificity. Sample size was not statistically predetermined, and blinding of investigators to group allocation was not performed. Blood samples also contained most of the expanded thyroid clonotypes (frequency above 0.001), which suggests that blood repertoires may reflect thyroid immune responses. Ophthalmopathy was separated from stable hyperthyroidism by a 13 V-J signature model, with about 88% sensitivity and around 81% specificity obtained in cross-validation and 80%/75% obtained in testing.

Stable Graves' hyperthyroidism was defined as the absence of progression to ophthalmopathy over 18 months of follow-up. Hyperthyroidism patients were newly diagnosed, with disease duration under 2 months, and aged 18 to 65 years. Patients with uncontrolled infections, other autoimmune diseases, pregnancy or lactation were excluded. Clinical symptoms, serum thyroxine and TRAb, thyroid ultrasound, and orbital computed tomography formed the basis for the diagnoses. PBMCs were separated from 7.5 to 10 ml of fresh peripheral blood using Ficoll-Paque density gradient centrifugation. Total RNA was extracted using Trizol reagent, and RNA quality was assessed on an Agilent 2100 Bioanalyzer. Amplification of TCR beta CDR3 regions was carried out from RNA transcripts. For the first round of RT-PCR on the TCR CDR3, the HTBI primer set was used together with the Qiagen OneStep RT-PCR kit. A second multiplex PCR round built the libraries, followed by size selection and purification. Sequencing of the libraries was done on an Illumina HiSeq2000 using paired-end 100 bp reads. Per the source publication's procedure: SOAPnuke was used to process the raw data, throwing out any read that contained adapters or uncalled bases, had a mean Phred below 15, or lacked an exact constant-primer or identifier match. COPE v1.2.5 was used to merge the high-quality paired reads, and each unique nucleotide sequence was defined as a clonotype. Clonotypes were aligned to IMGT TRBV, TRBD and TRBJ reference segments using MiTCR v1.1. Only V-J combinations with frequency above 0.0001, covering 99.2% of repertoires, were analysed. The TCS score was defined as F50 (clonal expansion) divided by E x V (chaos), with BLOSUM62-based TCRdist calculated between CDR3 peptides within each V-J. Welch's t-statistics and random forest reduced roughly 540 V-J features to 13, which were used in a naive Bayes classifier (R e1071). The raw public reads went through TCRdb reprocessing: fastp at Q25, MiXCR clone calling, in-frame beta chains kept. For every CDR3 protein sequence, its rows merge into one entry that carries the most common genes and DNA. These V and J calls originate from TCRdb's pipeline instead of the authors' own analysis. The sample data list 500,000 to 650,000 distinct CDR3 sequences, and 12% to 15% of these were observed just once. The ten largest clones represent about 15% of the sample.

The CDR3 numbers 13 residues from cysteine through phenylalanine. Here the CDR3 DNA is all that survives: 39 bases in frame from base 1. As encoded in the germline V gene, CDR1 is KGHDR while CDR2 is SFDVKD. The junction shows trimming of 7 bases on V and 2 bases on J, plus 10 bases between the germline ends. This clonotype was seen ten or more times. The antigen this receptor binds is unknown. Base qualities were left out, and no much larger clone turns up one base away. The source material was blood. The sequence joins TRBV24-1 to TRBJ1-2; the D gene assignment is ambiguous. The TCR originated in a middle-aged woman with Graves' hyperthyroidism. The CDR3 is CATSDRGNYGYTF. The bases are TGTGCCACCAGCGACCGCGGGAACTATGGCTACACCTTC.